These T cell receptor beta chains were read from a single sample in a study of cytomegalovirus exposure and HLA in healthy donors. Assay used: immunoSEQ multiplex PCR; TCRdb lists only in-frame clones, some missing. The sample has roughly 60,000 clones, and its top ten clones hold approximately 4%. Sequenced: PBMCs. The source is a woman aged 18-29 years in good health and CMV-seronegative. Each CDR3 is given with its conserved first and last residue. A D gene is named only where the DNA matches it firmly.

>TRBJ2-3|16|TRBV9|NA
CASSASGSASTDTQYF
TGTGCCAGCAGCGCAAGCGGAAGTGCTAGCACAGATACGCAGTATTTT
>TRBJ2-3|11|TRBV29-1|NA
CSVDSIDTQYF
TGCAGCGTCGACAGTATAGATACGCAGTATTTT
>TRBJ1-3|16|TRBV4-2|TRBD1
CASSQTGADSGNTIYF
TGTGCCAGCAGCCAGACAGGGGCTGACTCTGGAAACACCATATATTTT
>TRBJ2-1|14|TRBV19|TRBD2
CASSTSGSLNEQFF
TGTGCCAGTAGTACTAGCGGGAGTCTAAATGAGCAGTTCTTC
>TRBJ1-1|14|TRBV5-1|NA
CASSLTAVNTEAFF
TGCGCCAGCAGCTTAACAGCTGTGAACACTGAAGCTTTCTTT
>TRBJ2-1|15|TRBV25-1|NA
CASSAPGTTYNEQFF
TGTGCCAGCAGTGCACCCGGGACAACCTACAATGAGCAGTTCTTC
>TRBJ1-6|14|TRBV6-1|TRBD1
CASGGPQGGRSLHF
TGTGCCAGCGGGGGTCCACAGGGGGGCAGGTCCCTCCACTTT
>TRBJ1-2|16|TRBV6-1|TRBD1
CASSVPLGTGGYGYTF
TGTGCCAGCAGTGTCCCCTTAGGGACAGGGGGCTATGGCTACACCTTC
>TRBJ2-3|15|TRBV11-3|TRBD1
CASSPGQGSTDTQYF
TGTGCCAGCAGCCCCGGACAGGGCAGCACAGATACGCAGTATTTT
>TRBJ1-5|15|TRBV11-2|TRBD1
CASKSGTGVNQPQHF
TGTGCCAGCAAATCCGGGACAGGGGTCAATCAGCCCCAGCATTTT
>TRBJ2-3|15|TRBV4-1|NA
CASSLLAVATDTQYF
TGCGCCAGCAGCCTACTGGCGGTTGCCACAGATACGCAGTATTTT
>TRBJ2-7|14|TRBV5-1|NA
CASSYSGPSYEQYF
TGCGCCAGCAGCTACTCGGGTCCTTCCTACGAGCAGTACTTC
>TRBJ1-3|17|TRBV4-1|NA
CASSQDRSSVGGNTIYF
TGCGCCAGCAGCCAAGACCGTTCGAGTGTCGGCGGGAACACCATATATTTT
>TRBJ2-7|15|TRBV6-1|NA
CASSDGTGSSYEQYF
TGTGCCAGCAGCGACGGAACGGGGTCTTCCTACGAGCAGTACTTC
>TRBJ1-1|13|TRBV18|NA
CASSPKVRGEAFF
TGTGCCAGCTCACCCAAAGTTAGAGGTGAAGCTTTCTTT
>TRBJ2-7|14|TRBV25-1|TRBD2
CASSAGGSSYEQYF
TGTGCCAGCAGTGCCGGCGGGAGCTCCTACGAGCAGTACTTC